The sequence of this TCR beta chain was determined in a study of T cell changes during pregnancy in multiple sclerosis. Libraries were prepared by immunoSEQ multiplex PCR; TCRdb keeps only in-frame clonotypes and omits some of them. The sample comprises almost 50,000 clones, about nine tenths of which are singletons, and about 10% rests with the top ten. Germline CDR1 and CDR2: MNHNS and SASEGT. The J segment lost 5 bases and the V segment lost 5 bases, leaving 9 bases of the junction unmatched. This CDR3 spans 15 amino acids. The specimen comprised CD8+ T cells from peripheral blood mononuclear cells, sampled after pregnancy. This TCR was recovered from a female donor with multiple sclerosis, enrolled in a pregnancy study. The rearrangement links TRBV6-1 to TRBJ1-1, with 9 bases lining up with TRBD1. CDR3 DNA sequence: TGTGCCAGCAGTCCGGGGGGGACAGGGTCTACTGAAGCTTTCTTT. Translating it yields CASSPGGTGSTEAFF.